The sequence of this T cell receptor (beta chain) was determined in a study of blood T cell repertoires in COVID-19 (dated by TCRdb to 2020 to 2022). For the study in its entirety: The collaborator samples originated in the United States, Italy and Spain and spanned the acute and convalescent phases of COVID-19. The samples were drawn from the first 160 participants of the ongoing ImmuneRACE study and from over a thousand subjects provided by 6 global collaborators. Subjects who had been exposed to COVID-19, were actively infected with it, or had recovered from it provided the deeply sampled blood TCRbeta repertoires that made up the dataset. Where HLA class I and class II types were available, the types were taken from metadata supplied by the sample provider, not from assay-based typing. The material from the prospective study consisted of cDNA or gDNA derived from T cells, B-cell-depleted T cells, or PBMCs. Nearly every sample came with metadata listing a de-identified subject ID, COVID-19 status, age in years and sex. The repertoires were released in a freely available public database meant as a resource for research on the immune response to SARS-CoV-2. The paper as a whole reports these results and caveats: The quantity of clinical and demographic metadata differed by source and by participant and was supplied without curation.

TCRbeta CDR3 regions were amplified from genomic DNA using the immunoSEQ Assay, a bias-controlled multiplex PCR. The published analysis was carried out like this. The number of nucleated cells in each sample was estimated by amplification of reference gene primers within the assay. To quantify the absolute abundance of each unique TCRbeta CDR3 rearrangement, sequence reads were collapsed and filtered. For each sample, productive Simpson clonality was calculated as the square root of Simpson's diversity index across productive rearrangements. The immuneACCESS repertoire file appears here via TCRdb, limited to in-frame rearrangements. These files lack a portion of the clones; in checked studies, under half of the deficit traces to unresolved V genes, and the cause of the others is not known. For V, J and clone size, that table is used; D and trimming come from the DNA. This sample holds about 78,000 clones; approximately 89% were observed only once. The ten most abundant clones make up more than 1.5% of the sample.

There are a few counts of this clone. The clone's antigen remains unknown. No quality values exist for individual bases; no much larger clone is one base distant. The germline V gene provides CDR1 SGHTA and CDR2 FQGNSA. The CDR3 has 13 amino acids, counting the end cysteine and phenylalanine. Only CDR3 DNA remains: 39 bases, in frame from the first base. V is reduced by 5 bases and J by 6 bases, leaving a spacing of 11 bases between them. Whole blood was collected in K2EDTA tubes by collaborating institutions according to the institutions' own protocols. Collaborator samples were shipped for TCRbeta analysis as frozen whole blood, isolated PBMCs, or DNA extracted from either sample type.

The source is a woman aged 55 to 70 with acute or convalescent COVID-19. This receptor chain uses TRBV7-2 and TRBJ2-1, with the D gene uncertain. The material sequenced was peripheral blood. The DNA sequence is as follows: TGTGCCAGCAGCCCTAGTTACGGCAATGAGCAGTTCTTC. Translated, this gives CASSPSYGNEQFF.